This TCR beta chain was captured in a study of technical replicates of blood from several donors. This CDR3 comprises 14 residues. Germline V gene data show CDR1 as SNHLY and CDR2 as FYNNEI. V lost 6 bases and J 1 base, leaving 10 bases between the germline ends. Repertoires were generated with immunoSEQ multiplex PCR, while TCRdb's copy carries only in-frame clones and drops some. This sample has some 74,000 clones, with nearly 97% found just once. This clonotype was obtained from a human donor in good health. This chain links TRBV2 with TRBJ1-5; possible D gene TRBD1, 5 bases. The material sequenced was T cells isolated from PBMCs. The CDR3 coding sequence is TGTGCCAGCAGCGCCGACAGAAGCAATCAGCCCCAGCATTTT. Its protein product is CASSADRSNQPQHF. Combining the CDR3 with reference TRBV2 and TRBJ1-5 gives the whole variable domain EPEVTQTPSHQVTQMGQEVILRCVPISNHLYFYWYRQILGQKVEFLVSFYNNEISEKSEIFDDQFSVERPDGSNFTLKIRSTKLEDSAMYFCASSADRSNQPQHFGDGTRLSIL.